The present T cell receptor (beta chain) was sequenced within a study of shared clonotypes between healthy human individuals. At the level of the study: Each donor had three CD4 naive, three CD4 memory, two CD8 naive and one CD8 memory plate.

Naive CD8 populations comprised CD45RO-negative cells positively selected for CCR7, excluding terminally differentiated effector memory CD45RA+ cells. The table came from immunoSEQ multiplex PCR; TCRdb's copy has only in-frame clones and leaves some out. The sample carries about 2.1 million clones, about 93% recorded once. CDR3 size: 13 residues. Germline V lookup: CDR1 LGHNA, CDR2 YSLEER. V was trimmed by 5 bases and J by 3 bases, leaving 11 bases between them. The receptor was derived from a man younger than 35 in good health. Some clones in this sample may be carry-over from other donors' samples. Sequenced: naive CD8+ T cells from PBMCs. V usage is TRBV4-3 and J usage is TRBJ2-7; D possibly corresponds to TRBD2 (5 bases). The CDR3, as DNA: TGCGCCAGCAGCGGAGGAAGAGGCTACGAGCAGTACTTC. It specifies CASSGGRGYEQYF.